Presented here are 13 T cell receptor delta chains from one specimen sequenced in a study of gamma-delta T cells after stem cell transplantation. TCRdb re-called the RT-PCR reads through CATT. The repertoire includes around 2,500 delta-chain clones, 3% to 3.5% of them detected once, and around two fifths sits in the top ten. The sample consisted of gamma-delta T cells. The source is a human donor. It is not recorded whose cells these are; they may come from a transplant donor.

Points on this clone: TCRdb has a much larger clone's protein, which differs at residue 15 from the translation of this DNA, likely because of a read error; what is shown is the protein translated from the DNA. The genes are TRDV2 and TRDJ1, with 12 positions matching TRDD3. There are 17 residues in the CDR3. CDR1 GEAIGNYY and CDR2 EKD come from the germline V gene. CDR3 residues: CACDTLGDTGYTDKPIF. CDR3 DNA sequence: TGTGCCTGTGACACACTGGGGGATACTGGTTATACCGATAAACCCATCTTT.

A word on this clone: This DNA's translation and the protein TCRdb lists, from a much larger clone, do not match at residue 9, likely due to a read error; the protein shown is translated from the DNA. V gene TRDV2 combines with J gene TRDJ1, with a possible D match to TRDD3 (6 bases). Between the trimmed V and J ends, which lost 3 bases and 3 bases, there was a span of 28 bases. This CDR3 region has 19 residues. CDR1 and CDR2 (germline): GEAIGNYY, EKD. The CDR3 sequence: CACDSLSGEYQGGSDKLIF. The CDR3 region has the DNA TGTGCCTGTGACTCGCTATCTGGGGAATACCAAGGAGGGTCCGATAAACTCATCTTT.

This clone appeared a few times. The protein TCRdb gives is from a much larger clone and does not agree with this DNA's translation at residue 3, likely a read error; the protein shown here comes from the DNA. The chain recombines TRDV2 with TRDJ1; 9 bases map to TRDD3. Per the germline V gene, CDR1 is GEAIGNYY and CDR2 is EKD. The CDR3 has 17 residues. This chain's CDR3 is CARDPLLGESYTDKLIF. The CDR3 bases are TGTGCCCGTGACCCCTTACTGGGGGAAAGCTACACCGATAAACTCATCTTT.

This clone was observed a few times. It is likely a read error: a sequence one base away is far more abundant. This CDR3 is also generated by other DNA sequences in the sample. The chain carries TRDV2 and TRDJ1; D not resolved. The CDR3 sequence is 14 residues long. Germline assignment: CDR1 GEAIGNYY and CDR2 EKD. The CDR3 DNA follows: TGTGCCTGTGACTCGGTACCGTCAACCGACAAACTCATCTTT. As protein: CACDSVPSTDKLIF.

For this clone: A single base is all that separates this from a far larger clone, so a read error is likely. Other DNA sequences in the sample encode the same CDR3. V is TRDV2 and J is TRDJ3, with 8 bases identical to TRDD3. The germline gives CDR1 GEAIGNYY, CDR2 EKD. J lost 2 bases, V lost 1 base, and 9 bases had no gene match. This CDR3 region has 19 residues. CDR3 coding DNA: TGTGCCTGTGACACAGCGGCTGGGGGAACTACCTGGGACACCCGACAGATGTTTTTC. As protein: CACDTAAGGTTWDTRQMFF.

This clone was recorded a few times. The protein TCRdb gives is from a much larger clone and does not agree with this DNA's translation at residue 13, likely a read error; the protein shown here comes from the DNA. The chain is built from TRDV1 and TRDJ1, with a weak D call TRDD3 (8 bases). The CDR3 runs 22 residues. Trimming stripped 5 bases from V and 0 bases from J, with 34 bases between. The germline V gene encodes CDR1 TSWWSYY and CDR2 QGS. CDR3 sequence: CALGPPDFLLWGRPGHTDKLIF. CDR3 coding DNA: TGTGCTCTTGGGCCACCGGATTTCCTACTCTGGGGGAGACCGGGACACACCGATAAACTCATCTTT.

This clone has just a few counts. This is likely an artifact of a read error, given a far larger clone one base away. The same CDR3 can be traced to other DNA sequences in this sample. The chain has TRDV2 and TRDJ1; 8 bases agree with TRDD3. The CDR3 length is 17 residues. CDR1 is GEAIGNYY and CDR2 is EKD in the germline V gene. The CDR3 DNA sequence: TGTGCCTGCGACAATATGCTGGGGGAACGTAGAACCGATAAACTCATCTTT. Encoded protein: CACDNMLGERRTDKLIF.

In this sample, this clone turned up a few times. The protein TCRdb lists belongs to a much larger clone and differs from this DNA's translation at residue 21, which points to a read error; the protein shown is made from the DNA. The chain couples TRDV1 to TRDJ2; 9 positions match TRDD3. There are 24 residues in the CDR3. CDR1 is TSWWSYY and CDR2 is QGS in the germline V gene. The CDR3 nucleotides are TGTGCTCTTGGGGACCCCTGCCTTCGGACGGCGGTCTGGGGGATTTGCCCGGGACGCGCACGACTCTTCTTT. It specifies CALGDPCLRTAVWGICPGRARLFF.

This clone was observed a handful of times. This DNA translates differently at residue 16 from the TCRdb protein, which is that of a much larger clone; a read error is likely, and the protein shown is the DNA's own translation. The chain joins TRDV2 to TRDJ1; 12 bases fit TRDD3. This CDR3 is built from 20 residues. In germline, CDR1 is GEAIGNYY, CDR2 EKD. The CDR3 nucleotides read TGTGCCTGTGACGCGCTACTGGGGGATACAAGGCTGGGGTACACCTATAAACTCATCTTT. Residues: CACDALLGDTRLGYTYKLIF.

Within the sample, this clone is medium-sized. DNA of the CDR3: TGTGCCTGTGACACGGTCCAACTGGGGGATACCGATAAACTCATCTTT. Amino acid sequence: CACDTVQLGDTDKLIF. The chain links TRDV2 to TRDJ1; TRDD3 matches at 10 bases. CDR3 length: 16 residues. CDR1 and CDR2 from the germline V gene are GEAIGNYY and EKD. V lost 1 base to trimming and J lost 2 bases; unmatched junction nucleotides: 6.

There are a few counts of this clone. This DNA's translation and the protein TCRdb lists, from a much larger clone, do not match at residue 11, likely due to a read error; the protein shown is translated from the DNA. The chain joins TRDV3 to TRDJ1; 7 positions agree with TRDD3. Germline-derived CDR1 and CDR2 are TVYSNPD and GDNSRS (reference sequence). V lost 2 bases and J lost 4; bases outside the gene matches: 16. The CDR3 has 16 residues. Written as DNA, the CDR3 is TGTGCCTTTGCCCCCTTTAGTGGGGGAACCATCGATAAACTCATCTTT. Protein: CAFAPFSGGTIDKLIF.

By share, this clone counts as medium-sized (0.01 to 0.1%). The V gene is TRDV2, the J gene TRDJ1; a weak D match, TRDD3 (5 bases). V lost 2 bases, J lost 3 bases, and 9 bases lay in between. CDR3 length: 13 amino acids. Germline assignment: CDR1 GEAIGNYY and CDR2 EKD. The CDR3 sequence is CACDKIQSDKLIF. The CDR3 DNA sequence: TGTGCCTGTGACAAGATACAATCCGATAAACTCATCTTT.

This clone came up a few times. Given a far larger clone just one base away, this is likely a sequencing read error. Other DNA sequences in this specimen translate into the identical CDR3. The genes are TRDV1 and TRDJ1; the D gene is possibly TRDD2 (6 bases). CDR1 is TSWWSYY and CDR2 is QGS in the germline V gene. This CDR3 contains 16 residues. Trimming removed 4 bases from V and 5 bases from J, with 20 bases in between. Here the CDR3 DNA reads TGTGCTCTTGGGGCCTTTCCTAGTTTGGGTTTAGATAAACTCATCTTT. Its translation: CALGAFPSLGLDKLIF.